This T cell receptor (beta chain) originates from a study of blood T cell repertoires in COVID-19. In germline, CDR1 is MNHEY, CDR2 SMNVEV (reference sequence). This CDR3 has 15 residues. Trimming took off 5 bases at V and 8 bases at J, with 21 bases between the two ends. In the study's own analysis: By means of reference gene primer amplification, nucleated cell counts were estimated. Libraries were prepared by immunoSEQ multiplex PCR; TCRdb keeps only in-frame clonotypes and omits some of them. V, J and clone size are taken as reported in that table, and D and trimming were inferred from the DNA itself. The sample records just over 25,000 clones, around 90% being singletons.

This receptor was identified in a man in his sixties or seventies with acute or convalescent COVID-19. The rearrangement links TRBV27 to TRBJ1-2; D might be TRBD1 (5 bases). The source material was peripheral blood. CDR3 loop: CASSTARAGRMGYTF. In nucleotides, the CDR3 is TGTGCCAGCAGTACTGCCCGGGCAGGGCGGATGGGCTACACCTTC.